One and the same sample provided the 2 T cell receptor beta chains below, sequenced in a study of shared clonotypes between healthy human individuals. The assay was immunoSEQ multiplex PCR, and TCRdb's table has in-frame clones only and misses some. The sample records hundreds of thousands of clones, roughly 77% being singletons. Sequencing was performed on PBMCs. The receptors derive from a woman between 40 and 50 years old in good health. Some clones in this sample may be carry-over from other donors' samples.

V and J are TRBV18 and TRBJ1-1; D might be TRBD1 (6 bases). Germline CDR1 is KGHSH and CDR2 is LQKENI. The CDR3 spans 17 residues. V was cut by 3 bases and J by 3 bases, with 20 bases left in between. CDR3 sequence: CASSPQLTGRWDTEAFF. The DNA of the CDR3 is TGTGCCAGCTCACCCCAGCTGACAGGCCGATGGGACACTGAAGCTTTCTTT.

The CDR3 region has the DNA TGTGCCAGCAGTTTAAACAGGGGCGTCGGTGGCTACACCTTC. Translated, it gives CASSLNRGVGGYTF. V is TRBV28 and J is TRBJ1-2, with 7 bases matching TRBD1. The V and J ends lost 2 bases and 7 bases, in that order; junction bases with no gene match: 7. The CDR3 loop spans 14 amino acids. The germline CDR1 and CDR2 sequences are MDHEN and SYDVKM.